The 20 T cell receptor beta chains below all came from one sample that was sequenced in a study of radiation and T cells in renal cell carcinoma. Time point: blood 4 weeks post-SBRT, at nephrectomy. Treatment indicated: 15 Gy SBRT to primary tumor, nephrectomy 4 weeks later. The assay was immunoSEQ multiplex PCR, and TCRdb's table has in-frame clones only and misses some. The table records around 100,000 clones, roughly 84% of them present only once. The sequencing used blood, collected from a patient whose treatment included radiotherapy and nephrectomy. These receptors originate from a man in his sixties with renal cell carcinoma.

V is TRBV6-6 and J is TRBJ2-1, with D possibly being TRBD2 (6 bases). Trimming left V 0 bases short and J 15 bases short, with 15 bases between. This CDR3 comprises 13 residues. Germline V gene sequence: CDR1 MNHNY, CDR2 SVGAGI (reference sequence). The CDR3 coding sequence is TGTGCCAGCAGTTACTCCGCGGGAATGGAACGGTTCTTC. Translating gives CASSYSAGMERFF.

The CDR3 region is CASSLGQASYGYTF. In DNA, the CDR3 is TGTGCCAGCAGTCTGGGACAGGCGAGCTATGGCTACACCTTC. The gene calls are TRBV6-5 and TRBJ1-2; TRBD1 matches 8 bases. After removal of 5 bases from V and 4 bases from J, the junction contained 6 bases not matched to a gene. The CDR3 is 14 amino acids. CDR1 and CDR2 (germline): MNHEY, SVGAGI.

The V gene is TRBV29-1, the J gene TRBJ2-7, with unresolved D. This CDR3 is 14 amino acids long. V was pared by 1 base and J by 1 base, with 11 bases between. CDR1 is SQVTM, CDR2 ANQGSEA, per germline. The CDR3 loop reads CSVEANQASYEQYF. The CDR3 DNA sequence: TGCAGCGTTGAAGCCAATCAGGCTTCCTACGAGCAGTACTTC.

A note on this clone: This sample includes further DNA sequences coding for the same CDR3. The chain links TRBV2 to TRBJ2-7; TRBD1 aligns across 10 bases. The CDR3 contains 15 residues. Germline V gene lookup returns CDR1 SNHLY and CDR2 FYNNEI. V was clipped by 4 bases and J by 5 bases; unmatched bases: 8. The CDR3 reads CASSARGQGGDEQYF. Here the CDR3 DNA reads TGTGCCAGCAGTGCTCGTGGACAGGGGGGCGACGAGCAGTACTTC.

The CDR3 region has the DNA TGCGCCAGCAGTGGAAATCTAGCGGGAATATACAATGAGCAGTTCTTC. Protein product: CASSGNLAGIYNEQFF. This sequence joins TRBV10-1 and TRBJ2-1; TRBD2 matches at 9 bases. The V segment lost 4 bases and the J segment 4 bases; nucleotides outside the gene matches: 8. Germline V gene lookup returns CDR1 WNHNN and CDR2 SYGVQD (reference sequence). The CDR3 covers 16 residues.

V usage is TRBV5-4 and J usage is TRBJ2-1; 10 positions match TRBD1. Germline assignment: CDR1 SGHNT and CDR2 YYREEE (reference sequence). J lost 9 bases, V lost 5 bases, and 11 bases had no gene match. The CDR3 contains 15 residues. Here the CDR3 reads CASSFPGQGFLEQFF. CDR3 coding DNA: TGTGCCAGCAGTTTCCCGGGACAGGGGTTTCTTGAGCAGTTCTTC.

This clone is a singleton in its sample. J is TRBJ2-7 and V is TRBV5-1; no definite D call. The V gene lost 3 bases and the J gene lost 4 bases, with 8 bases spanning the gap. CDR3 size: 12 residues. In germline, CDR1 is SGHRS, CDR2 YFSETQ. The DNA of the CDR3 is TGCGCCAGCAGCTCAGTTAGATACGAGCAGTACTTC. Translating gives CASSSVRYEQYF.

The chain links TRBV9 to TRBJ2-2, with 13 bases fitting TRBD2. This CDR3 has 17 amino acids. In germline, CDR1 is SGDLS, CDR2 YYNGEE. The J segment lost 2 bases and the V segment lost 4 bases, leaving 5 bases of the junction unmatched. DNA of the CDR3: TGTGCCAGCAGCCGGACTAGCGGGGGCTTCAACACCGGGGAGCTGTTTTTT. It specifies CASSRTSGGFNTGELFF.

The chain recombines TRBV13 with TRBJ2-7; no firm D call. CDR3 size: 12 residues. Germline V lookup: CDR1 PRHDT, CDR2 FYEKMQ (reference sequence). The V and J ends lost 5 bases and 2 bases respectively, with 7 bases between them. CDR3 sequence (DNA): TGTGCCAGCAGCGCCCAGACCTACGAGCAGTACTTC. Translation: CASSAQTYEQYF.

V is TRBV12-5 and J is TRBJ2-3; 7 nucleotides line up with TRBD2. The CDR3 spans 13 residues. In germline, CDR1 is LGHNT, CDR2 FRNRAP. Trimming cost V 6 bases and J 5 bases; bases outside gene matches: 5. CDR3 residues: CASGRERGDTQYF. CDR3 bases: TGTGCTAGTGGCCGGGAGCGGGGAGATACGCAGTATTTT. Full variable domain (rest looked up from reference TRBV12-5 and TRBJ2-3): DARVTQTPRHKVTEMGQEVTMRCQPILGHNTVFWYRQTMMQGLELLAYFRNRAPLDDSGMPKDRFSAEMPDATLATLKIQPSEPRDSAVYFCASGRERGDTQYFGPGTRLTVL.

V gene TRBV14 combines with J gene TRBJ2-4, with TRBD1 identical over 8 bases. Germline lookup yields CDR1 SGHDN and CDR2 FVKESK. J gave up 1 base and V 2 bases, and 19 bases lay outside the gene matches. The CDR3 covers 21 residues. CDR3: CASSQKEDRDYYLGAKNIQYF. The CDR3 region has the DNA TGTGCCAGCAGCCAAAAGGAGGACAGGGATTACTATTTGGGGGCCAAAAACATTCAGTACTTC.

This rearrangement joins TRBV10-2 to TRBJ2-7; 7 bases are shared with TRBD2. This CDR3 is built from 14 residues. From germline, CDR1 is WSHSY and CDR2 SAAADI. V shed 3 bases, J shed 6 bases, and the junction held 8 bases outside the gene matches. For the CDR3, the DNA is TGCGCCAGCAGTGACGGAGGGAGGGCCCGCGAGCAGTACTTC. Its protein product is CASSDGGRAREQYF.

This chain uses TRBV19 with TRBJ1-3, with D hard to call. CDR1 and CDR2 (germline): LNHDA, SQIVND (reference sequence). This CDR3 comprises 15 residues. Trimming stripped 4 bases from V and 0 bases from J, with 10 bases between. Written as DNA, the CDR3 is TGTGCCAGTAGTAGGGCGGAGGGCTCTGGAAACACCATATATTTT. Protein sequence: CASSRAEGSGNTIYF.

The chain links TRBV12-5 to TRBJ2-1; 10 positions match TRBD1. In germline, CDR1 is LGHNT, CDR2 FRNRAP. The ends lost 6 bases at V and 6 bases at J; junction bases unmatched: 5. The CDR3 is 14 residues long. The CDR3 region is CASGLTGGPNEQFF. The CDR3 nucleotides are TGTGCTAGTGGCCTGACAGGGGGCCCCAATGAGCAGTTCTTC.

The rearrangement uses TRBV4-2 and TRBJ2-3; TRBD2 agrees at 9 bases. CDR3 length equals 19 residues. Trimming removed 0 bases from V and 4 bases from J; junction bases left unmatched: 14. The germline V gene encodes CDR1 LGHNA and CDR2 YNFKEQ. The CDR3: CASSQELGKLAGVPDTQYF. CDR3 nucleotides: TGTGCCAGCAGCCAAGAACTCGGAAAGTTAGCGGGAGTCCCAGATACGCAGTATTTT.

This chain links TRBV15 with TRBJ2-1; 8 nucleotides agree with TRBD2. Germline V gives CDR1 LNHNV, CDR2 YYDKDF (reference sequence). The CDR3 has 13 residues. After removal of 1 base from V and 10 bases from J, the junction contained 3 bases not matched to a gene. CDR3 protein: CATSRGAGAEQFF. In DNA, the CDR3 is TGTGCCACCAGCAGAGGAGCGGGGGCCGAGCAGTTCTTC.

V gene TRBV6-1 combines with J gene TRBJ2-1; TRBD2 matches at 12 bases. Germline CDR1 and CDR2: MNHNS and SASEGT. This CDR3 contains 14 residues. J gave up 8 bases and V 7 bases, and 6 bases lay outside the gene matches. The CDR3 DNA reads TGTGCCAGCAAAACTAGCGGGAGGATGCATGAGCAGTTCTTC. Translation gives CASKTSGRMHEQFF.

The table lists this clone with a count of one. V gene TRBV7-9 combines with J gene TRBJ2-4; D ambiguous. This CDR3 comprises 15 residues. Trimming removed 5 bases from V and 0 bases from J, with 11 bases in between. Germline assignment: CDR1 SEHNR and CDR2 FQNEAQ (reference sequence). The DNA of the CDR3 is TGTGCCAGCAGCCCGGCGGAGCTAGCCAAAAACATTCAGTACTTC. It codes for CASSPAELAKNIQYF.

This clone was counted between two and nine times. V is TRBV13 and J is TRBJ2-3; weak D call: TRBD1 (6 bases). With 2 bases removed from V and 6 bases from J, the gap between germline ends came to 18 bases. The CDR3 is 16 residues long. Looked up from germline, CDR1 is PRHDT and CDR2 is FYEKMQ (reference sequence). The CDR3 reads CASSLRPYRQVDTQYF. CDR3 sequence (DNA): TGTGCCAGCAGCTTAAGACCTTACAGACAGGTGGATACGCAGTATTTT.

The gene calls are TRBV10-3 and TRBJ1-1; TRBD1 matches at 10 bases. The germline V gene encodes CDR1 ENHRY and CDR2 SYGVKD. With V trimmed by 2 bases and J by 1 base, 4 bases remained unmatched. The CDR3 loop spans 16 amino acids. Here the CDR3 reads CAISEGRDRGNTEAFF. The CDR3 DNA reads TGTGCCATCAGTGAGGGGCGGGACAGGGGGAACACTGAAGCTTTCTTT.